These 18 T cell receptor beta chains came from one sample sequenced in a study of blood T cell repertoires in COVID-19. The method was immunoSEQ multiplex PCR; TCRdb's version includes in-frame clones alone and lacks a portion of them. The table includes 90,000 to 120,000 clones, over 75% detected once. Sequencing used peripheral blood. Every receptor here comes from a man between 70 and 80 years old with active or convalescent COVID-19.

The sample holds a few counts of this clone. The V call is TRBV5-1, the J call TRBJ1-2; 7 bases agree with TRBD1. The length of the CDR3 is 12 residues. The ends lost 5 bases at V and 10 bases at J; junction bases unmatched: 8. Per the germline V gene, CDR1 is SGHRS and CDR2 is YFSETQ. The CDR3 spells CASRVGTDYYTF. The CDR3 nucleotides read TGCGCCAGCAGGGTAGGGACAGATTACTACACCTTC.

The rearrangement uses TRBV5-1 and TRBJ1-2; weak D call: TRBD1 (5 bases). Looked up from germline, CDR1 is SGHRS and CDR2 is YFSETQ. With 4 bases removed from V and 0 bases from J, the gap between germline ends came to 10 bases. The CDR3 loop spans 14 amino acids. This CDR3 reads CASSLEQANYGYTF. CDR3 sequence (DNA): TGCGCCAGCAGCCTCGAACAGGCTAACTATGGCTACACCTTC.

CDR3 coding DNA: TGCGCCAGCAGCTTGGGTGGCAGGGGACCTAATGAAAAACTGTTTTTT. The encoded protein is CASSLGGRGPNEKLFF. The chain links TRBV5-1 to TRBJ1-4; D possibly corresponds to TRBD1 (6 bases). The germline V gene encodes CDR1 SGHRS and CDR2 YFSETQ. Trimming cost V 0 bases and J 3 bases, with 12 bases left between them. This CDR3 has 16 amino acids.

CDR3 nucleotides: TGTGCCAGCAGTTTATGGGAGGGAAGTAATGAGCAGTTCTTC. This encodes CASSLWEGSNEQFF. The rearrangement uses TRBV28 and TRBJ2-1, with D possibly being TRBD2 (6 bases). This CDR3 has 14 residues. Germline CDR1 MDHEN, CDR2 SYDVKM. With 0 bases removed from V and 7 bases from J, the gap between germline ends came to 10 bases.

The chain is built from TRBV11-2 and TRBJ2-3; TRBD2 might be the D (6 bases). V was trimmed by 1 base and J by 3 bases, leaving 11 bases between them. The CDR3 covers 15 residues. Germline values: CDR1 SGHAT, CDR2 FQNNGV. CDR3 sequence reads: CASSLGGLATDTQYF. For the CDR3, the DNA is TGTGCCAGCAGCTTAGGTGGCCTAGCGACAGATACGCAGTATTTT.

This rearrangement joins TRBV6-5 to TRBJ2-7, with 9 positions matching TRBD1. Germline V gene lookup returns CDR1 MNHEY and CDR2 SVGAGI. This CDR3 contains 15 residues. The V gene end was trimmed by 5 bases and the J gene end by 1 base; junction bases not matched to a gene: 6. CDR3 sequence (DNA): TGTGCCAGCAGTCCTTCCGGGACAGGGTCCTACGAGCAGTACTTC. As protein: CASSPSGTGSYEQYF.

This sequence joins TRBV30 and TRBJ2-1; 10 bases line up with TRBD2. Germline lookup yields CDR1 GTSNPN and CDR2 SVGIG (reference sequence). V was clipped by 0 bases and J by 3 bases; unmatched bases: 5. This CDR3 has 16 residues. The CDR3 loop reads CAWSVWSSGGYNEQFF. DNA for the CDR3: TGTGCCTGGAGTGTATGGTCTAGCGGGGGCTACAATGAGCAGTTCTTC.

This chain links TRBV16 with TRBJ1-1, with 9 bases that match TRBD1. The CDR3 contains 13 residues. The V gene end was trimmed by 4 bases and the J gene end by 8 bases; junction bases not matched to a gene: 5. Germline CDR1 and CDR2: KGHSY and FQNENV. The CDR3 region is CASSPTGGREAFF. CDR3 in DNA: TGTGCCAGCAGCCCGACAGGGGGAAGGGAAGCTTTCTTT.

V and J are TRBV5-1 and TRBJ1-1, with 7 bases matching TRBD1. The germline gives CDR1 SGHRS, CDR2 YFSETQ. CDR3 length equals 15 residues. V shed 2 bases, J shed 1 base, and the junction held 5 bases outside the gene matches. The CDR3 is CASSFQGVRNTEAFF. DNA for the CDR3: TGCGCCAGCAGCTTCCAGGGGGTTAGGAACACTGAAGCTTTCTTT. Together with reference TRBV5-1 and TRBJ1-1, the CDR3 gives the full variable domain: KAGVTQTPRYLIKTRGQQVTLSCSPISGHRSVSWYQQTPGQGLQFLFEYFSETQRNKGNFPGRFSGRQFSNSRSEMNVSTLELGDSALYLCASSFQGVRNTEAFFGQGTRLTVV.

The chain uses TRBV6-2 or TRBV6-3 and TRBJ1-4; D is possibly TRBD1 (6 bases). V lost 4 bases and J lost 5, with 17 bases in between. From germline, CDR1 is MNHEY and CDR2 SVGEGT. The CDR3 sequence is 16 residues long. The CDR3 DNA follows: TGTGCCAGCAGTTTTTTCCGGGACACCTTAAATGAAAAACTGTTTTTT. This sequence encodes CASSFFRDTLNEKLFF.

V is TRBV5-6 and J is TRBJ1-1; D not resolved. Germline lookup yields CDR1 SGHDT and CDR2 YYEEEE. V was trimmed by 3 bases and J by 4 bases, leaving 13 bases between them. CDR3 length: 14 amino acids. DNA of the CDR3: TGTGCCAGCAGCTCGTCCAGAATATTCACTGAAGCTTTCTTT. Its translation is CASSSSRIFTEAFF.

This chain joins TRBV18 and TRBJ2-7; 8 bases are a match to TRBD2. From germline, CDR1 is KGHSH and CDR2 LQKENI. The CDR3 length is 16 residues. After removal of 5 bases from V and 7 bases from J, the junction contained 16 bases not matched to a gene. CDR3 loop: CASSGISGIGPREQYF. As DNA, the CDR3 is TGTGCCAGCTCAGGAATTAGCGGGATTGGCCCCAGGGAGCAGTACTTC.

V is TRBV5-1 and J is TRBJ2-5, with 9 bases fitting TRBD1. This CDR3 region has 14 residues. V shed 6 bases and J 4 bases; nucleotides not matched to a gene: 7. Per the germline V gene, CDR1 is SGHRS and CDR2 is YFSETQ. The DNA of the CDR3 is TGCGCCAGCACGAACAGGGGGCCGGGAGAGACCCAGTACTTC. Translation: CASTNRGPGETQYF.

The gene calls are TRBV24-1 and TRBJ2-2; 8 bases are shared with TRBD1. Germline V lookup: CDR1 KGHDR, CDR2 SFDVKD. CDR3 size: 16 residues. Trimming at V came to 4 bases and at J to 3 bases, leaving 6 bases not matched to a gene. CDR3 in DNA: TGTGCCACCAGTGACCCCGGACAGGGAGACACCGGGGAGCTGTTTTTT. Protein product: CATSDPGQGDTGELFF.

The CDR3 region is CATSRDESDRGLFF. The CDR3, as DNA: TGTGCCACCAGCAGAGATGAAAGCGACAGGGGTCTGTTCTTC. V is TRBV15 and J is TRBJ2-1, with 8 bases fitting TRBD1. The trim removed 0 bases at V and 15 bases at J, leaving 10 bases unmatched. This CDR3 spans 14 amino acids. CDR1 is LNHNV, CDR2 YYDKDF, per germline (reference sequence).

The J gene is TRBJ1-1, the V gene TRBV5-4; 7 positions agree with TRBD1. Trimming at V came to 4 bases and at J to 0 bases, leaving 6 bases not matched to a gene. The CDR3 contains 15 residues. In germline, CDR1 is SGHNT, CDR2 YYREEE (reference sequence). CDR3 in DNA: TGTGCCAGCAGCAGTGGACAGGACCTGAACACTGAAGCTTTCTTT. It is translated as CASSSGQDLNTEAFF.

The chain employs TRBV7-9 and TRBJ2-1, with TRBD2 matching 7 bases. Germline CDR1 and CDR2: SEHNR and FQNEAQ (reference sequence). The junction had 6 bases not matched to a gene; V was cut back by 4 bases and J by 3 bases. This CDR3 has 15 residues. CDR3 bases: TGTGCCAGCAGCTACCCCCCTAGCGGCTACAATGAGCAGTTCTTC. This sequence encodes CASSYPPSGYNEQFF.

V usage is TRBV28 and J usage is TRBJ1-1, with 7 nucleotides matching TRBD1. The V and J ends lost 5 bases and 4 bases, in that order; junction bases with no gene match: 10. Germline values: CDR1 MDHEN, CDR2 SYDVKM. CDR3 length: 15 residues. The CDR3 loop is CASSRGIQGGTEAFF. In DNA form, the CDR3 reads TGTGCCAGCAGTAGAGGGATTCAGGGGGGCACTGAAGCTTTCTTT.